This TCR beta chain emerged from a study of blood T cell repertoires in COVID-19 (dated by TCRdb to the early 2020s). Concerning the study at large: Samples from collaborators originated in the United States, Italy and Spain and spanned both the acute and convalescent phases of COVID-19. The material from the prospective study consisted of cDNA or gDNA derived from T cells, B-cell-depleted T cells, or PBMCs. Deeply sampled blood TCRbeta repertoires from subjects exposed to, actively infected with, or recovered from COVID-19 were included in the dataset. The repertoires were released in a freely available public database meant as a resource for research on the immune response to SARS-CoV-2. The samples were drawn from the first 160 participants of the ongoing ImmuneRACE study and from under 1,500 subjects provided by 6 global collaborators. The sample metadata nearly always contained a de-identified subject ID, COVID-19 status, age in years and sex. Where HLA class I and class II types were available, the types were taken from metadata supplied by the sample provider, not from assay-based typing. The investigation overall reported the following: The amount of clinical and demographic metadata varied by source and participant and was provided uncurated.

TCRbeta CDR3 regions were amplified from genomic DNA by means of the immunoSEQ Assay, a bias-controlled multiplex PCR. In the paper's pipeline: The number of nucleated cells in each sample was estimated from the amplification of reference gene primers within the assay. To quantify the absolute abundance of each unique TCRbeta CDR3 rearrangement, sequence reads were collapsed and filtered. For each sample, productive Simpson clonality was calculated as the square root of Simpson's diversity index over productive rearrangements. Sourced from immuneACCESS, this table was stored by TCRdb with only in-frame sequences that have V and J called. A share of the clones is absent; for the studies checked, an unresolved V gene accounts for under half, and the remainder has no known explanation. V, J and clone size derive from that table, while D and trimming were established from the DNA sequence. Present in this sample are some 300,000 clones, 89% of which were seen just once. The leading ten clones occupy approximately 1.5% of the sample.

Note on this clone: This receptor's antigen is unknown. No base qualities exist here, and no much larger clone lies one base off it.

Participants in the prospective study were aged roughly 18 to 90 years, lived in over 20 United States geographic areas, and enrolled through a virtual design. In the prospective study, cohorts were assigned on the basis of participant-reported clinical history obtained from a screening survey and a study questionnaire. ImmuneRACE Cohort 3 recovered participants were defined by two consecutive negative NP/OP PCR tests, healthcare professional clearance, or symptom resolution. In the prospective study, mobile phlebotomists collected whole blood, serum and a nasopharyngeal or oropharyngeal swab from each participant. Participants in the prospective study had the option to provide additional blood draws and questionnaires over an approximately 2-month period. Blood samples from the prospective study were shipped frozen or at room temperature prior to DNA extraction. The TCR sequence derives from a woman aged 40-49 years who had recovered from COVID-19. Sequencing was done on a sample of PBMCs or T cells enriched from blood (not recorded which).

The nucleotide sequence is TGTGCCAGCAGCCCTTTTCTAAGTCTCACTGAAGCTTTCTTT. Its translation is CASSPFLSLTEAFF. The sequence joins TRBV3-1 (or the pseudogene TRBV3-2) to TRBJ1-1, with the D gene not confidently named. Inclusive of the bounding cysteine and phenylalanine, the CDR3 is 14 residues long. CDR3 DNA only is kept here, 42 bases in frame from base 1. At the junction V is shortened by 4 bases and J by 4 bases, with 13 bases in between. Per the germline V gene (reference sequence), LGHDT is the CDR1 and YNNKEL is the CDR2.